The rows below give T cell receptor beta chains drawn from one sample of a study of T cell responses to AZD1222 COVID-19 vaccine. The method was immunoSEQ multiplex PCR; TCRdb's version includes in-frame clones alone and lacks a portion of them. The sample lists 100,000 to 140,000 clones; 80% to 95% were seen once. The specimen was peripheral blood, collected 28 days after the second AZD1222 dose. These receptors all come from an adult who received the AZD1222 COVID-19 vaccine. Both conserved end residues are part of each CDR3. A D gene is named only where the DNA matches it firmly. Size values are once, few and many counts, or a class for expanded clones, and some rows have none.

size,J,D,V,DNA,CDR3
.,TRBJ1-6,TRBD1,TRBV7-6,TGTGCCAGCAGCTACAGGGGCTCCTATAATTCACCCCTCCACTTT,CASSYRGSYNSPLHF
.,TRBJ1-2,.,TRBV6-5,TGTGCCAGCAGTTACTACTCAGCGAGCTATGGCTACACCTTC,CASSYYSASYGYTF
.,TRBJ2-1,.,TRBV12-5,TGTGCTAGTGGTTTGGTCAGGGGGTCAGGGAGGGTCAATGAGCAGTTCTTC,CASGLVRGSGRVNEQFF
.,TRBJ2-7,.,TRBV24-1,TGTGCCACCAGTGACGCGAACTACGAGCAGTACTTC,CATSDANYEQYF
.,TRBJ2-1,.,TRBV11-2,TGTGCCAGCAGCTTAGACCCTGGGTACAATGAGCAGTTCTTC,CASSLDPGYNEQFF
.,TRBJ2-5,.,TRBV4-2,TGTGCCTCTAGTCCAGGGGTTCAAGAGACCCAGTACTTC,CASSPGVQETQYF
.,TRBJ1-5,.,TRBV4-1,TGCGCCAGCAGCCAAGACGGGGGATGGGGTCAGCCCCAGCATTTT,CASSQDGGWGQPQHF
.,TRBJ1-2,TRBD1,TRBV5-6,TGTGCCAGCAGCTCTGGTGGGACAGGGGGCATCTATGGCTACACCTTC,CASSSGGTGGIYGYTF
.,TRBJ2-7,TRBD2,TRBV7-3,TGTGCCAGCCTCCCACCGGGACTAGCGGGATATTACTCCTACGAGCAGTACTTC,CASLPPGLAGYYSYEQYF
.,TRBJ1-2,.,TRBV2,TGTGCCAGCAGTCCCGTTAAAGGCTACACCTTC,CASSPVKGYTF
.,TRBJ1-1,.,TRBV5-4,TGTGCCAGCAGCTTGGCTATAAGGGGAAGGACTGAAGCTTTCTTT,CASSLAIRGRTEAFF
.,TRBJ2-3,.,TRBV24-1,TGTGCCACCAGTGATGCGGTATCGGCGGATACGCAGTATTTT,CATSDAVSADTQYF
.,TRBJ1-2,.,TRBV28,TGTGCCAGCAGACGACCCCCCGGCTATGGCTACACCTTC,CASRRPPGYGYTF
.,TRBJ1-6,.,TRBV10-2,TGCGCCAGCCGCCAACAGGGTGATAATTCACCCCTCCACTTT,CASRQQGDNSPLHF
.,TRBJ2-7,TRBD2,TRBV19,TGTGCCAGTAGTACCGGGACTAGCGGGAGGGCTAACTACGAGCAGTACTTC,CASSTGTSGRANYEQYF
once,TRBJ2-1,TRBD2,TRBV10-3,TGTGCCATCAGTGAGTCGGTTGGGACTAGCGGGAATGAGCAGTTCTTC,CAISESVGTSGNEQFF
few,TRBJ2-7,TRBD2,TRBV6-6,TGTGCCAGCAGGCACCCGGGACTAGCGGGAGGGTACGAGCAGTACTTC,CASRHPGLAGGYEQYF
once,TRBJ2-2,.,TRBV6-4,TGTGCCAGCAGCGAACTAGGATCCGGGGAGCTGTTTTTT,CASSELGSGELFF
.,TRBJ2-2,.,TRBV28,TGTGCCAGCAGACCCCGGAAGTTCGCGAACACCGGGGAGCTGTTTTTT,CASRPRKFANTGELFF
once,TRBJ2-3,TRBD1,TRBV5-4,TGTGCCAGCAGCTGGGACAGCCGCCTACTTAGCACAGATACGCAGTATTTT,CASSWDSRLLSTDTQYF